These 32 T cell receptor beta chains were sequenced from one sample in a study of blood T cell repertoires in COVID-19. Measured with immunoSEQ multiplex PCR; TCRdb has only the in-frame clones, and not every one. Among about 270,000 clones, roughly 86% were seen once, and the ten largest hold approximately 2.5%. The sequencing input was PBMCs or T cells enriched from blood (not recorded which). These TCRs come from a woman aged 18-35 years who had recovered from COVID-19.

The gene calls are TRBV10-3 and TRBJ2-3; the match to TRBD1 covers 8 bases. Unmatched junction bases numbered 2, after V lost 1 base and J lost 2 bases. Germline V gene data show CDR1 as ENHRY and CDR2 as SYGVKD. CDR3 length: 15 amino acids. CDR3 coding DNA: TGTGCCATCAGTGAGTTGACAGGGGCCACAGATACGCAGTATTTT. Translated, it gives CAISELTGATDTQYF.

This clone was counted ten times or more. V is TRBV11-3 and J is TRBJ1-1; D gene ambiguous. The germline gives CDR1 SGHNT, CDR2 YENEEA. The CDR3 covers 13 residues. V was trimmed by 4 bases and J by 6 bases, leaving 12 bases between them. Here the CDR3 DNA reads TGTGCCAGCAGCTACTCCTCGGGAGCTGAAGCTTTCTTT. It translates to CASSYSSGAEAFF.

V is TRBV6-2 or TRBV6-3 and J is TRBJ1-5; D is ambiguous. The CDR3 contains 14 residues. Germline V lookup: CDR1 MNHEY, CDR2 SVGEGT. The ends were cut back, 3 bases at V and 5 bases at J, with 11 bases in the middle. CDR3 sequence: CASSYHERDQPQHF. The CDR3 DNA is TGTGCCAGCAGTTATCATGAGCGGGATCAGCCCCAGCATTTT.

The gene calls are TRBV7-2 and TRBJ1-2; 8 nucleotides agree with TRBD1. The CDR3 sequence is 19 residues long. The V gene's germline CDR1 is SGHTA and CDR2 FQGNSA. Unmatched junction bases numbered 19, after V lost 5 bases and J lost 2 bases. CDR3 amino acids: CASSTLGTGIEKSNYGYTF. CDR3 coding DNA: TGTGCCAGCAGCACCCTCGGGACAGGTATCGAAAAGTCAAACTATGGCTACACCTTC.

J is TRBJ2-3 and V is TRBV11-3, with 8 bases fitting TRBD1. Germline assignment: CDR1 SGHNT and CDR2 YENEEA. V was pared by 5 bases and J by 4 bases, with 11 bases of the junction left unmatched. This CDR3 has 16 amino acids. The CDR3 region is CASSPTGTGPPDTQYF. The CDR3 region has the DNA TGTGCCAGCAGCCCGACCGGGACAGGTCCCCCAGATACGCAGTATTTT.

This chain joins TRBV30 and TRBJ1-1; tentatively, D is TRBD1 (6 bases). Trimming pared 3 bases from V and 11 bases from J, leaving 16 bases between. In germline, CDR1 is GTSNPN, CDR2 SVGIG (reference sequence). CDR3 length equals 12 residues. The CDR3 loop is CAWSLPDSFAFF. The CDR3 region has the DNA TGTGCCTGGAGCTTACCGGACAGTTTCGCTTTCTTT. The full variable domain, rest sourced from reference TRBV30 and TRBJ1-1, is SQTIHQWPATLVQPVGSPLSLECTVEGTSNPNLYWYRQAAGRGLQLLFYSVGIGQISSEVPQNLSASRPQDRQFILSSKKLLLSDSGFYLCAWSLPDSFAFFGQGTRLTVV.

The V and J genes are TRBV4-1 and TRBJ2-3; 8 positions agree with TRBD2. Germline-derived CDR1 and CDR2 are MGHRA and YSYEKL. CDR3 size: 19 residues. Trimming removed 2 bases from V and 4 bases from J; junction bases left unmatched: 17. CDR3 DNA: TGCGCCAGCAGCCAATCTGTTGAAGGGACTAGAGCATCACCAGATACGCAGTATTTT. It translates to CASSQSVEGTRASPDTQYF.

The chain couples TRBV2 to TRBJ2-7; D may be TRBD1 (6 bases). Germline lookup yields CDR1 SNHLY and CDR2 FYNNEI. Trimming left V 11 bases short and J 2 bases short, with 19 bases between. This CDR3 region has 14 residues. The CDR3 DNA reads as TGTGCCGGACGGGACACTGACATCCCCTACGAGCAGTACTTC. It specifies CAGRDTDIPYEQYF.

The chain couples TRBV27 to TRBJ1-4; D unresolved. The germline V gene encodes CDR1 MNHEY and CDR2 SMNVEV (reference sequence). Trimming pared 8 bases from V and 7 bases from J, leaving 17 bases between. There are 14 residues in the CDR3. CDR3 in DNA: TGTGCCAGCTCGATCGTGGGAGTGGGTGAAAAACTGTTTTTT. Translation gives CASSIVGVGEKLFF.

The chain links TRBV7-3 to TRBJ2-5, with 8 nucleotides matching TRBD2. Germline CDR1 SGHTA, CDR2 FQGTGA. The J segment lost 5 bases and the V segment lost 3 bases, leaving 5 bases of the junction unmatched. This CDR3 contains 14 residues. The CDR3 nucleotides read TGTGCCAGCAGCTTCGCGGGAGGAAGCGAGACCCAGTACTTC. Amino acids: CASSFAGGSETQYF.

The chain is built from TRBV11-2 and TRBJ1-2; 7 nucleotides agree with TRBD1. The ends lost 5 bases at V and 7 bases at J; junction bases unmatched: 13. The CDR3 consists of 15 residues. The germline V gene has CDR1 SGHAT and CDR2 FQNNGV. CDR3 DNA sequence: TGTGCCAGCAGCGGGAGACAGGGAGGCAATCCTGGCTACACCTTC. Protein: CASSGRQGGNPGYTF. The full variable domain, with the rest looked up from reference TRBV11-2 and TRBJ1-2, is EAGVAQSPRYKIIEKRQSVAFWCNPISGHATLYWYQQILGQGPKLLIQFQNNGVVDDSQLPKDRFSAERLKGVDSTLKIQPAKLEDSAVYLCASSGRQGGNPGYTFGSGTRLTVV.

The CDR3 region is CASSQVGTSGGVQETQYF. The CDR3, as DNA: TGTGCCAGCAGCCAAGTGGGGACTAGCGGGGGTGTTCAAGAGACCCAGTACTTC. The chain links TRBV3-1 (or the pseudogene TRBV3-2) to TRBJ2-5; 14 bases match TRBD2. This CDR3 has 18 amino acids. Germline lookup yields CDR1 LGHDT and CDR2 YNNKEL (reference sequence). The junction had 6 bases not matched to a gene; V was cut back by 1 base and J by 2 bases.

The chain uses TRBV10-3 and TRBJ2-2, with a tentative D call TRBD2 (6 bases). The germline V gene encodes CDR1 ENHRY and CDR2 SYGVKD. Trimming left V 9 bases short and J 0 bases short, with 17 bases between. The CDR3 covers 16 residues. The CDR3 DNA sequence: TGTGCCATTGGGGGGAGTCAGGAGACGAACACCGGGGAGCTGTTTTTT. Its protein is CAIGGSQETNTGELFF.

Here the CDR3 reads CASSIVLENQPQHF. As DNA, the CDR3 is TGTGCCAGTAGTATAGTTTTAGAAAATCAGCCCCAGCATTTT. J is TRBJ1-5 and V is TRBV19; D remains unclear. The V and J ends lost 1 base and 4 bases respectively, with 8 bases between them. CDR1 is LNHDA, CDR2 SQIVND, per germline (reference sequence). The CDR3 is 14 residues long.

The chain uses TRBV5-1 and TRBJ2-2; 7 bases align to TRBD2. Per the germline V gene, CDR1 is SGHRS and CDR2 is YFSETQ. V dropped 4 bases and J dropped 6; count of bases not matched to a gene: 9. This CDR3 is built from 15 residues. CDR3 sequence: CASSDGRFSAGELFF. The CDR3 DNA sequence: TGCGCCAGCAGCGACGGGAGGTTCTCCGCCGGGGAGCTGTTTTTT.

This chain uses TRBV5-1 with TRBJ2-2, with 9 bases identical to TRBD1. V was clipped by 4 bases and J by 8 bases; unmatched bases: 6. CDR3 size: 14 residues. CDR1 and CDR2 from the germline V gene are SGHRS and YFSETQ. CDR3 sequence: CASSLTGGIGELFF. The CDR3 nucleotides are TGCGCCAGCAGCCTTACAGGGGGCATTGGGGAGCTGTTTTTT.

The V and J genes are TRBV5-4 and TRBJ1-2; 8 nucleotides line up with TRBD1. V lost 0 bases, J lost 8 bases, and 9 bases stayed unmatched. From germline, CDR1 is SGHNT and CDR2 YYREEE (reference sequence). CDR3 length: 15 residues. This chain's CDR3 is CASSLDAGGGLGYTF. The DNA for the CDR3 is TGTGCCAGCAGCTTGGATGCAGGGGGCGGTTTAGGCTACACCTTC.

The chain uses TRBV28 and TRBJ2-5; D unclear. The ends were cut back, 7 bases at V and 1 base at J, with 13 bases in the middle. Germline values: CDR1 MDHEN, CDR2 SYDVKM. This CDR3 spans 14 amino acids. CDR3 region: CASKGGALQETQYF. The DNA for the CDR3 is TGTGCCAGCAAAGGCGGCGCCCTCCAAGAGACCCAGTACTTC. Supplemented by reference TRBV28 and TRBJ2-5, the full variable domain reads DVKVTQSSRYLVKRTGEKVFLECVQDMDHENMFWYRQDPGLGLRLIYFSYDVKMKEKGDIPEGYSVSREKKERFSLILESASTNQTSMYLCASKGGALQETQYFGPGTRLLVL.

Remarks on this clone: As the CDR3 is not closed by the conserved phenylalanine or tryptophan, this likely results from a read error. No DNA is shown, since the ends of the CDR3 on it are uncertain; the CDR3 is the one TCRdb lists. This chain uses TRBV2 with TRBJ2-3; the tabulated D call, TRBD2, remains unverified against the DNA. Inclusive of both ends, the CDR3 amounts to 15 amino acids. Germline V CDR1 and CDR2: SNHLY, FYNNEI. CDR3 loop: CASIGTGGLAGPISG.

CDR3: CASSYNPGRTDTQYF. The CDR3 nucleotides read TGTGCCAGCAGTTACAATCCCGGCAGGACAGATACGCAGTATTTT. The chain combines TRBV6-5 with TRBJ2-3; D remains unclear. Germline lookup yields CDR1 MNHEY and CDR2 SVGAGI. CDR3 length: 15 residues. Trimming removed 2 bases from V and 3 bases from J, with 12 bases in between.

The chain is built from TRBV30 and TRBJ1-6; TRBD1 is a possible D gene (6 bases). Germline values: CDR1 GTSNPN, CDR2 SVGIG (reference sequence). V gave up 2 bases and J gave up 8 bases, with 10 bases separating them. The CDR3 is 13 amino acids. The CDR3 here is CAWSRGQYSPLHF. CDR3 nucleotide sequence: TGTGCCTGGAGTCGGGGACAATATTCACCCCTCCACTTT.

V and J are TRBV19 and TRBJ2-1, with 9 nucleotides matching TRBD2. Germline V gene data show CDR1 as LNHDA and CDR2 as SQIVND (reference sequence). This CDR3 has 16 amino acids. V gave up 9 bases and J gave up 4 bases; unmatched junction bases: 13. In DNA form, the CDR3 reads TGTGCCAGCTCCGCGGGAGGGCCATTAGGATACAATGAGCAGTTCTTC. Encoded protein: CASSAGGPLGYNEQFF.

This chain uses TRBV29-1 with TRBJ1-1; D is ambiguous. Trimming left V 7 bases short and J 1 base short, with 13 bases between. Germline V gene sequence: CDR1 SQVTM, CDR2 ANQGSEA. This CDR3 contains 13 residues. This chain's CDR3 is CSAEPQQNTEAFF. For the CDR3, the DNA is TGCAGCGCGGAACCACAGCAGAACACTGAAGCTTTCTTT. The variable domain in full, completed from reference TRBV29-1 and TRBJ1-1, reads SAVISQKPSRDICQRGTSLTIQCQVDSQVTMMFWYRQQPGQSLTLIATANQGSEATYESGFVIDKFPISRPNLTFSTLTVSNMSPEDSSIYLCSAEPQQNTEAFFGQGTRLTVV.

This chain links TRBV7-9 with TRBJ2-5; 9 bases are a match to TRBD2. This CDR3 spans 16 amino acids. From germline, CDR1 is SEHNR and CDR2 FQNEAQ (reference sequence). Trimming cost V 1 base and J 2 bases; bases outside gene matches: 5. Here the CDR3 reads CASSLVPSGVQETQYF. In DNA, the CDR3 is TGTGCCAGCAGCTTAGTGCCTAGCGGGGTACAAGAGACCCAGTACTTC. The variable domain in full, completed from reference TRBV7-9 and TRBJ2-5, reads DTGVSQNPRHKITKRGQNVTFRCDPISEHNRLYWYRQTLGQGPEFLTYFQNEAQLEKSRLLSDRFSAERPKGSFSTLEIQRTEQGDSAMYLCASSLVPSGVQETQYFGPGTRLLVL.

The J gene is TRBJ1-5, the V gene TRBV30; D is undetermined. Trimming cost V 1 base and J 5 bases, with 9 bases left between them. Germline assignment: CDR1 GTSNPN and CDR2 SVGIG (reference sequence). The CDR3 consists of 13 residues. The CDR3 sequence is CAWSGRNDQPQHF. Written as DNA, the CDR3 is TGTGCCTGGAGTGGCAGGAATGATCAGCCCCAGCATTTT.

The chain has TRBV20-1 and TRBJ1-4; the D gene is possibly TRBD1 (6 bases). The germline V gene has CDR1 DFQATT and CDR2 SNEGSKA (reference sequence). Between the trimmed V and J ends, which lost 3 bases and 16 bases, there was a span of 12 bases. The CDR3 runs 10 residues. This chain's CDR3 is CSARKTGQFF. The CDR3 coding sequence is TGCAGTGCTAGGAAAACGGGACAGTTTTTT.

V usage is TRBV29-1 and J usage is TRBJ2-1; D perhaps matches TRBD2 (6 bases). CDR1 and CDR2 from the germline V gene are SQVTM and ANQGSEA. V was cut by 4 bases and J by 10 bases, with 23 bases left in between. This CDR3 spans 15 amino acids. CDR3 residues: CSVAGDSGKWTEQFF. CDR3 DNA: TGCAGCGTTGCGGGGGATTCGGGAAAGTGGACGGAGCAGTTCTTC.

This chain uses TRBV18 with TRBJ2-1; 11 bases fit TRBD2. CDR3 length equals 15 residues. Germline V lookup: CDR1 KGHSH, CDR2 LQKENI. V was pared by 0 bases and J by 7 bases, with 2 bases of the junction left unmatched. The CDR3 region has the DNA TGTGCCAGCTCACCACCGCCTAGCGGGAGGAATGAGCAGTTCTTC. It is translated as CASSPPPSGRNEQFF.

The chain carries TRBV4-1 and TRBJ2-1; TRBD2 agrees at 10 bases. Germline V lookup: CDR1 MGHRA, CDR2 YSYEKL. Trimming cost V 0 bases and J 5 bases; bases outside gene matches: 7. The CDR3 loop spans 17 amino acids. In DNA form, the CDR3 reads TGCGCCAGCAGCCAAGAATATATCACTAGCGGGAACAATGAGCAGTTCTTC. This gives the protein CASSQEYITSGNNEQFF.

This chain joins TRBV27 and TRBJ2-7, with D maybe TRBD2 (6 bases). The V and J ends lost 4 bases and 4 bases respectively, with 11 bases between them. This CDR3 is built from 13 residues. Looked up from germline, CDR1 is MNHEY and CDR2 is SMNVEV (reference sequence). CDR3 in amino acids: CASSSGSYYEQYF. CDR3 DNA: TGTGCCAGCAGTTCCGGGAGTTATTACGAGCAGTACTTC.

The chain recombines TRBV7-2 with TRBJ1-5, with a weak D call TRBD1 (5 bases). Germline V CDR1 and CDR2: SGHTA, FQGNSA. V was trimmed by 3 bases and J by 1 base, leaving 7 bases between them. CDR3 size: 14 residues. The CDR3 DNA sequence: TGTGCCAGCAGCTTGAGACAGAGCAATCAGCCCCAGCATTTT. The encoded protein is CASSLRQSNQPQHF.

This chain uses TRBV25-1 with TRBJ2-7; 9 nucleotides align to TRBD2. The CDR3 has 18 residues. Germline CDR1 MGHDK, CDR2 SYGVNS. J lost 1 base, V lost 7 bases, and 17 bases had no gene match. CDR3 DNA sequence: TGTGCCAGCACCTCGAGTGGCTTTAGCGGGAGTGTGTCCTACGAGCAGTACTTC. As protein: CASTSSGFSGSVSYEQYF.